This T cell receptor (beta chain) stems from a study of CD8 T cell repertoires and HIV-1 epitope variants. For the study at large: A roughly 9-day culture received IL-2, IL-7 and IL-15 on days 3 and 7.

V was pared by 1 base and J by 6 bases, with 6 bases between. The CDR3 totals 11 residues. Germline CDR1 and CDR2: GTSNPN and SVGIG (reference sequence). The method was immunoSEQ multiplex PCR; TCRdb's version includes in-frame clones alone and lacks a portion of them. The sample lists about 90,000 clones, 60% to 80% seen once, with roughly 26% in the top ten. The chain employs TRBV30 and TRBJ1-1; no clear D gene. This sequence originates from a male donor with HIV. Specimen: uncultured baseline CD8+ T cells from peripheral blood mononuclear cells (PBMCs). The CDR3 spells CAWSERPEAFF. The CDR3 region has the DNA TGTGCCTGGAGTGAACGGCCTGAAGCTTTCTTT.